This T cell receptor (beta chain) was documented in a study of blood T cell repertoires in COVID-19. Repertoires were generated with immunoSEQ multiplex PCR, while TCRdb's copy carries only in-frame clones and drops some. The sample lists tens of thousands of clones, 88% occurring once. Germline assignment: CDR1 SGHRS and CDR2 YFSETQ. Trimming took 0 bases from V and 0 from J; bases not matched to a gene: 5. The CDR3 has 17 residues. The chain employs TRBV5-1 and TRBJ1-3; 8 nucleotides match TRBD1. The sample comprised peripheral blood. This TCR was sampled from a human donor in a cohort sampled during active COVID-19. The CDR3 nucleotides are TGCGCCAGCAGCTTGGCAGGACAGGGAGTCTCTGGAAACACCATATATTTT. Its translation is CASSLAGQGVSGNTIYF.